One T cell receptor beta chain is described in this entry. This sample stems from a study of blood T cell repertoires in COVID-19. In germline, CDR1 is SGHVS, CDR2 FQNEAQ. Trimming took off 5 bases at V and 5 bases at J, with 10 bases between the two ends. CDR3 length: 13 amino acids. In the authors' methods: Counts of nucleated cells, estimated from reference gene primer amplification, were obtained. Clones were read by immunoSEQ multiplex PCR, and TCRdb kept only the in-frame ones, dropping some. The V and J calls and the clone size are those of that table, but D and trimming were determined from the DNA. The data show roughly 200,000 clones, approximately 84% seen once.

Sequencing used peripheral blood. This chain uses TRBV7-8 with TRBJ1-5; TRBD1 is a possible D gene (6 bases). This TCR derives from a woman aged 80 or over with acute or convalescent COVID-19. CDR3 loop: CASSIPGDQPQHF. DNA of the CDR3: TGTGCCAGCAGCATTCCAGGGGATCAGCCCCAGCATTTT.